This TCR beta chain was recovered during a study of beta chain features in type 1 diabetes (dated by TCRdb to the late 2010s). Notes on the research overall: Patients and healthy donors did not differ in mean age, gender distribution, total cell number or subset yield. Naive and central memory subsets were obtained from all 30 or so donors, but regulatory and stem cell-like memory subsets were isolated from only 8 patients and about eight healthy donors. The study compared TCRB repertoires of sorted circulating CD4+ T cell subsets between recently diagnosed type 1 diabetes patients and matched healthy donors. A total of around 110,000,000 sorted cells were examined across all samples, and RNA yield correlated strongly with the number of cells per subset.

The High Capacity cDNA Reverse Transcription Kit was used to reverse transcribe all of the isolated RNA, meaning that expressed TCRB transcripts were what got sequenced. Deep immunoSEQ sequencing was performed on naive, central memory and regulatory T cell samples, with an average of roughly 3.6 million total reads per sample. Sorted cells were lysed in RLT buffer, and RNA was extracted using DNase-treated RNeasy Micro or Mini kits according to cell number. Each cell subset was processed on its own to prevent cross-contamination, while patient and healthy donor samples were processed together. The immunoSEQ multiplex PCR was used to amplify TCRB sequences from cDNA, yielding 87-bp fragments that span the CDR3 region. The amplicons were sequenced using the Illumina HiSeq platform. On the study's bioinformatics: PCR bias was corrected computationally using synthetic template baselines, and reads within Hamming distance 2 were collapsed, with unmergeable singletons discarded. Reads were aligned against IMGT so that V, D and J genes, CDR3 length and insertions or deletions at six rearrangement sites could be assigned. Clonotype counts were normalized to sorted cell number within each subset before computing true diversity and Gini coefficients with the tcR R package. The overlap coefficient, calculated on TCRB nucleotide sequences, was used to measure repertoire sharing. Out-of-frame TCRB sequences from naive cells were analyzed to stand in for the pre-selection repertoire. Held by TCRdb, this immuneACCESS table contains in-frame sequences only and omits some clones. Under half of the omission traces to an unresolved V gene where checked; the cause of the rest is unknown. V and J calls and clone size are those listed in that table; D and trimming were worked out from the DNA. The sample table shows 300,000 or so clones, and roughly 14% are seen once. The top ten clonotypes cover roughly 0.015% of the sample.

Relative to germline, V is 4 bases shorter and J is 7 bases shorter, with 13 bases between their ends. The CDR3, cysteine through phenylalanine, is 14 amino acids long. Only the CDR3 portion is preserved as DNA: 42 bases, with reading frame beginning at the first base. CDR1 is given as SGHDN and CDR2 as FVKESK, both from the germline V gene. From each donor, a single peripheral blood sample of 100 to 150 mL on average was drawn into heparinised tubes. A BD FACSAria II and a panel including CD45RO, CCR7, CD25, CD127, CD95 and CD27 were used to sort naive, central memory, regulatory and stem cell-like memory CD4+ T cells. A purity above 98% was achieved for all sorted populations. PBMCs were separated immediately by Lymphoprep density gradient centrifugation and were stained directly, without being cultured. Samples were stained and sorted in pairs, with one healthy donor and one patient per experiment, so that batch effects were minimized.

This clone was picked up a small number of times. The antigen it recognizes is unknown. The record has no base qualities; no much larger clone is one base away. General study outcomes and caveats: Naive, central memory and regulatory TCRB repertoires appeared to be more similar among patients than among healthy donors. A moderate but significant shortening of TCRB CDR3 length was observed in type 1 diabetes patients in all four CD4+ subsets. HLA sub-analyses involved small numbers of individuals, so any influence of HLA type on TCRB rearrangement remained unresolved. Sequencing cDNA rather than genomic DNA could over-represent highly expressing activated cells, although activation and CD3 levels did not differ between groups. At VDJ recombination sites, type 1 diabetes patients had fewer insertions and more deleted nucleotides, which implies abnormalities in thymic rearrangement. PCR may preferentially amplify shorter templates, but because patient and control samples were amplified and corrected together, any resulting skew would affect both groups equally.

This receptor was identified in a young woman with type 1 diabetes. The sample consisted of naive CD4+ T cells from blood. What the cell subset or site label conveys for this sample: true naive CD4+ T cells. The rearrangement combines TRBV14 with TRBJ1-4; a tentative D call is TRBD1 (6 bases match). The CDR3 region has the sequence CASSPRGWGEKLFF. The DNA reads as follows: TGTGCCAGCAGCCCCAGGGGTTGGGGTGAAAAACTGTTTTTT.